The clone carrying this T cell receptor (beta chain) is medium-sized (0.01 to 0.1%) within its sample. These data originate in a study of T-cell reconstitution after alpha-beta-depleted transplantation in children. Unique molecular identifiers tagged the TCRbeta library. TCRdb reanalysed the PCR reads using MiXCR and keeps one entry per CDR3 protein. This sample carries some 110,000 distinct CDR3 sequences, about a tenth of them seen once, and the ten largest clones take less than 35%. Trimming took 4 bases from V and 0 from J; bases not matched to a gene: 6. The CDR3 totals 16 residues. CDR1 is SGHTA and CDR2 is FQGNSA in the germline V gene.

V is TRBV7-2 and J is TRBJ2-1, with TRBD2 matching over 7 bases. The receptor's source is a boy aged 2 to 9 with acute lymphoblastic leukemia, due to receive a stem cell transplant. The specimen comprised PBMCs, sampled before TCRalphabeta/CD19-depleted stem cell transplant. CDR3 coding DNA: TGTGCCAGCAGCTCGCAGGCGGGAGTCTCCTACAATGAGCAGTTCTTC. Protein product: CASSSQAGVSYNEQFF.